The next 2 T cell receptor beta chains were all read from a single sample in a study of early T cells in non-severe SARS-CoV-2 infection. TCRdb reprocessed the 5' RACE reads via MiXCR and lists one record per CDR3 protein. The sample has approximately 52,000 distinct CDR3 sequences, approximately 8% seen once. Source material: whole blood. The receptors were sampled from an adult who was a healthcare worker with PCR-confirmed SARS-CoV-2 infection or an uninfected control (not recorded which).

The CDR3 loop is CSVKRGFYEQYF. The DNA of the CDR3 is TGCAGCGTTAAAAGGGGTTTCTACGAGCAGTACTTC. V usage is TRBV29-1 and J usage is TRBJ2-7; a weak D match, TRBD1 (5 bases). Deletions cut 5 bases from V and 3 bases from J, with 11 bases between. The CDR3 contains 12 residues. The germline V gene has CDR1 SQVTM and CDR2 ANQGSEA.

This clonotype was observed a few times. This chain links TRBV6-2 or TRBV6-3 with TRBJ2-1, with 13 bases lining up with TRBD2. The germline CDR1 and CDR2 sequences are MNHEY and SVGEGT. V lost 2 bases, J lost 3 bases, and 10 bases stayed unmatched. The CDR3 runs 19 residues. The CDR3 spells CASSYPDRTSGGFYNEQFF. CDR3 nucleotide sequence: TGTGCCAGCAGTTACCCCGATAGGACTAGCGGGGGTTTCTACAATGAGCAGTTCTTC.